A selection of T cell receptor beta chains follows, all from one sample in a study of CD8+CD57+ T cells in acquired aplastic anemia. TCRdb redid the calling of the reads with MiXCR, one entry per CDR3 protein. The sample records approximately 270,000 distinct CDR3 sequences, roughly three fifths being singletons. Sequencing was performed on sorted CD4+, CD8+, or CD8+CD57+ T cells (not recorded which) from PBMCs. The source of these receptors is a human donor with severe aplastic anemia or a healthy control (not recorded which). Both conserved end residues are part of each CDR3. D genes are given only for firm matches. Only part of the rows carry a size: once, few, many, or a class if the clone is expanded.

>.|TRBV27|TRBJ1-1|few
TGTGCCAGCAGTTCGCAGGGGCCCGGTGAAGCTTTCTTT
CASSSQGPGEAFF
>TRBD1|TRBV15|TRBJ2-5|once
TGTGCCACCAGCAGAAACAGGGGGCCAGAGACCCGGTACTTC
CATSRNRGPETRYF
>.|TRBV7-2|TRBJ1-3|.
TGTGCCAGCAGCTTAGTTGGCCCTGGAAACACCATATATTTT
CASSLVGPGNTIYF
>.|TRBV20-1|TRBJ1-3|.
TGCAGTGTTAACAGGGCTGGAAACACCATATATTTT
CSVNRAGNTIYF
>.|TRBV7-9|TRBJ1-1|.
TGTGCCAGTAGTATGGTTGAGAACACTGAAGCTTTCTTT
CASSMVENTEAFF
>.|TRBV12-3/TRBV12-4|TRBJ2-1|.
TGTGCCAGTCTAGGGGAACTGACTAGAGCCCCTCCGTATGAGCAGTTCTTC
CASLGELTRAPPYEQFF
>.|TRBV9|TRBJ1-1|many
TGTGCCAGCAGCCCCGTGAAACCGGGACGGTGGAACACTGAAGCTTTCTTT
CASSPVKPGRWNTEAFF
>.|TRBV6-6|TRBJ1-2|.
TGTGCCAGCAATACCGGGGTGTTACAGATACGCATTAACTATGGCTACACCTTC
CASNTGVLQIRINYGYTF
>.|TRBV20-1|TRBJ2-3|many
TGCAGTGCTAGCGGGGGAACAGATACGCAGTATTTT
CSASGGTDTQYF
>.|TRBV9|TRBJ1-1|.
TGTGCCAGCAGCGTAGAAGGGGAGGGTGAAGCTTTCTTT
CASSVEGEGEAFF
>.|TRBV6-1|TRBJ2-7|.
TGTGCCAGCAGTTACTTGGGGGCCGCCTACGAGCAGTACTTC
CASSYLGAAYEQYF
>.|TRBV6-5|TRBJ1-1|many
TGTGCCAGCAGTTACGTGGTAGGGTCTGAAGCTTTCTTT
CASSYVVGSEAFF
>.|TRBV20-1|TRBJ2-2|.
TGCAGTGCTAGAGAAAGGGGCGTGAACACCGGGGAGCTGTTTTTT
CSARERGVNTGELFF
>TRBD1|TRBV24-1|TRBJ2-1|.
TGTGCCACCAGTGAAGGACAGGGACTGGTTTCCTACAATGAGCAGTTCTTC
CATSEGQGLVSYNEQFF
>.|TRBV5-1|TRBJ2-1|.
TGCGCCAGCAAGGGGCACCTGAGCGGAGGTGAGCAGTTCTTC
CASKGHLSGGEQFF
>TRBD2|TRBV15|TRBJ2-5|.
TGTGCCACCAGCATCCGACGGGGGGAGACCCGGTACTTC
CATSIRRGETRYF